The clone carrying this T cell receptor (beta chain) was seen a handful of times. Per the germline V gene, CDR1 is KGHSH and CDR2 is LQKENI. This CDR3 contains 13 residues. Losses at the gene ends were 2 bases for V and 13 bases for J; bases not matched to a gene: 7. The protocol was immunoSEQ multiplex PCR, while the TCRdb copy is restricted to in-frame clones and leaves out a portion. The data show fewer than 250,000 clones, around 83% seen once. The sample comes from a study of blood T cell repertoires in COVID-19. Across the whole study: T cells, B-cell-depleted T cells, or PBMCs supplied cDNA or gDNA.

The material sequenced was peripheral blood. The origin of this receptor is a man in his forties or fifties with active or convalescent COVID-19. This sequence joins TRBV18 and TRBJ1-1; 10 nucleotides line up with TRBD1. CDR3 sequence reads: CASSPIGTGDDFF. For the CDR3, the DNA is TGTGCCAGCTCACCAATTGGGACAGGGGATGATTTCTTT.